Presented here are 20 T cell receptor beta chains from one specimen sequenced in a study of blood T cell repertoires in COVID-19 (TCRdb year 2020). Receptor libraries were prepared by the immunoSEQ multiplex PCR assay. TCRdb holds this immuneACCESS table with in-frame rearrangements only. Some clones are missing; in checked studies, unresolved V genes explain under half, and the rest has no known cause. This sample is represented by around 250,000 clones; approximately 85% of them were singletons. The top ten clones comprise approximately 2% of the sample. The specimen was PBMCs or T cells enriched from blood (not recorded which). These receptors were obtained from a woman between 50 and 59 years old who had recovered from COVID-19.

The genes are TRBV19 and TRBJ1-2; D unclear. The germline V gene has CDR1 LNHDA and CDR2 SQIVND (reference sequence). This CDR3 has 14 amino acids. Trimming cost V 6 bases and J 0 bases, with 11 bases left between them. The CDR3 coding sequence is TGTGCCAGTAGCATTCAGGCGACTAACTATGGCTACACCTTC. Protein product: CASSIQATNYGYTF.

The rearrangement joins TRBV28 to TRBJ2-3, with 9 bases aligning to TRBD1. V gave up 6 bases and J gave up 7 bases; unmatched junction bases: 8. The CDR3 totals 14 residues. Germline CDR1 MDHEN, CDR2 SYDVKM. In nucleotides, the CDR3 is TGTGCCAGCAGCCCGGGACAGGGAGGTCATACGCAGTATTTT. The encoded protein is CASSPGQGGHTQYF.

The chain has TRBV6-1 and TRBJ1-2; D is unresolved. Trimming removed 3 bases at V and 4 bases at J, with 12 bases between. Germline-derived CDR1 and CDR2 are MNHNS and SASEGT. CDR3 length: 14 residues. This chain's CDR3 is CASSESNGPYGYTF. For the CDR3, the DNA is TGTGCCAGCAGTGAGTCTAATGGTCCCTATGGCTACACCTTC.

This CDR3 is CASSLAQIRQETQYF. The CDR3, as DNA: TGTGCCAGCAGCTTAGCCCAAATTCGGCAAGAGACCCAGTACTTC. The V gene is TRBV7-2, the J gene TRBJ2-5, with unresolved D. V lost 0 bases and J lost 2, with 10 bases in between. The germline CDR1 and CDR2 sequences are SGHTA and FQGNSA. The CDR3 spans 15 residues.

This clone came up once. The chain recombines TRBV2 with TRBJ1-5; D gene unclear. The CDR3 contains 13 residues. The V gene lost 3 bases and the J gene lost 0 bases, with 3 bases spanning the gap. Germline-derived CDR1 and CDR2 are SNHLY and FYNNEI. CDR3 bases: TGTGCCAGCAGTGATAATAGCAATCAGCCCCAGCATTTT. This sequence encodes CASSDNSNQPQHF.

This clone was seen only a few times. The V call is TRBV7-9, the J call TRBJ1-1, with D uncertain. CDR3 length equals 16 residues. Germline CDR1 is SEHNR and CDR2 is FQNEAQ (reference sequence). The V end lost 1 base, the J end lost 1 base, and 13 bases lay between the germline ends. Here the CDR3 DNA reads TGTGCCAGCAGCTTAGGTGTGGGAGAGGGGAACACTGAAGCTTTCTTT. Translated: CASSLGVGEGNTEAFF.

The chain is built from TRBV5-5 and TRBJ1-1, with a tentative D call TRBD1 (5 bases). V lost 6 bases and J lost 0, with 15 bases in between. This CDR3 is built from 15 residues. Germline CDR1 is SGHKS and CDR2 is YYEKEE (reference sequence). As DNA, the CDR3 is TGTGCCAGCAACTCACGTGGGACTTTGAACACTGAAGCTTTCTTT. As protein: CASNSRGTLNTEAFF.

The chain combines TRBV4-1 with TRBJ2-3; 14 bases agree with TRBD2. This CDR3 has 15 amino acids. Germline CDR1 MGHRA, CDR2 YSYEKL. The V and J ends lost 3 bases and 7 bases, in that order; junction bases with no gene match: 3. The CDR3 nucleotides are TGCGCCAGCAGCCATGGACTAGCGGGAGGCCATACGCAGTATTTT. Amino acids: CASSHGLAGGHTQYF.

The chain uses TRBV10-2 and TRBJ2-7; TRBD1 is a possible D gene (5 bases). V lost 5 bases to trimming and J lost 3 bases, with 11 bases between them. From germline, CDR1 is WSHSY and CDR2 SAAADI. This CDR3 is built from 13 residues. The CDR3 region is CASSPGQSYEQYF. As DNA, the CDR3 is TGCGCCAGCAGTCCCGGACAAAGCTACGAGCAGTACTTC.

The gene calls are TRBV13 and TRBJ2-7, with 11 bases lining up with TRBD2. V was pared by 5 bases and J by 1 base, with 1 base of the junction left unmatched. Germline values: CDR1 PRHDT, CDR2 FYEKMQ (reference sequence). The CDR3 sequence is 14 residues long. The CDR3 DNA sequence: TGTGCCAGCAGCACTAGCGGGGGATCCTACGAGCAGTACTTC. It yields the protein CASSTSGGSYEQYF.

This clone was found once. The rearrangement links TRBV5-1 to TRBJ1-4; tentative D call: TRBD1 (5 bases). Per the germline V gene, CDR1 is SGHRS and CDR2 is YFSETQ. The V and J ends lost 0 bases and 17 bases respectively, with 20 bases between them. This CDR3 contains 14 residues. CDR3 residues: CASSLAPGLQSRFF. The CDR3 DNA sequence: TGCGCCAGCAGCTTGGCCCCGGGACTCCAGAGTCGATTTTTT.

The chain joins TRBV28 to TRBJ1-2, with a possible D match to TRBD1 (6 bases). The germline gives CDR1 MDHEN, CDR2 SYDVKM. The CDR3 length is 14 residues. V lost 6 bases, J lost 4 bases, and 15 bases lay in between. The CDR3 is CASRLPTGTYGYTF. CDR3 bases: TGTGCCAGCAGACTCCCCACAGGGACCTATGGCTACACCTTC.

V is TRBV7-9 and J is TRBJ1-1; D is ambiguous. The CDR3 covers 15 residues. Deletions cut 4 bases from V and 1 base from J, with 13 bases between. Germline V gene sequence: CDR1 SEHNR, CDR2 FQNEAQ (reference sequence). The CDR3 loop is CASSSPGGGNTEAFF. CDR3 DNA: TGTGCCAGCAGCTCCCCGGGAGGTGGGAACACTGAAGCTTTCTTT.

V gene TRBV18 combines with J gene TRBJ1-1; 8 bases agree with TRBD1. V lost 3 bases to trimming and J lost 5 bases; unmatched junction nucleotides: 5. The CDR3 runs to 14 residues. Germline CDR1 reads KGHSH; CDR2 reads LQKENI. CDR3 nucleotides: TGTGCCAGCTCACCTGGACAGGGAAGGACTGAAGCTTTCTTT. This gives the protein CASSPGQGRTEAFF.

This chain connects TRBV29-1 to TRBJ2-2, with TRBD2 as a possible D gene (5 bases). V dropped 6 bases and J dropped 1 base, with 12 bases sitting between them. Germline CDR1 is SQVTM and CDR2 is ANQGSEA. The CDR3 has 14 residues. The CDR3 loop is CSVSLRGNTGELFF. In DNA form, the CDR3 reads TGCAGCGTCTCTCTTCGGGGGAACACCGGGGAGCTGTTTTTT.

This sequence joins TRBV12-3 or TRBV12-4 and TRBJ1-1, with D perhaps matching TRBD1 (6 bases). There are 13 residues in the CDR3. The ends were cut back, 6 bases at V and 6 bases at J, with 14 bases in the middle. The CDR3 loop is CASSWTVGAEAFF. In DNA form, the CDR3 reads TGTGCCAGCAGCTGGACAGTGGGGGCTGAAGCTTTCTTT.

The CDR3 loop is CASSLKQKLFF. CDR3 bases: TGTGCCAGCAGTTTAAAGCAAAAACTGTTTTTT. V and J are TRBV12-3 or TRBV12-4 and TRBJ1-4; no clear D. V was cut by 2 bases and J by 9 bases, with 4 bases left in between. The CDR3 sequence is 11 residues long.

This chain connects TRBV6-5 to TRBJ1-5; 12 bases line up with TRBD1. The germline gives CDR1 MNHEY, CDR2 SVGAGI. CDR3 size: 13 residues. V dropped 11 bases and J dropped 4; count of bases not matched to a gene: 3. CDR3 nucleotide sequence: TGTGCCGGGGGACAGGGGGCTAATCAGCCCCAGCATTTT. This sequence encodes CAGGQGANQPQHF.

This chain links TRBV5-1 with TRBJ1-1, with TRBD1 identical over 7 bases. The CDR3 is 14 amino acids. Germline V gene lookup returns CDR1 SGHRS and CDR2 YFSETQ. Trimming removed 4 bases from V and 0 bases from J; junction bases left unmatched: 3. CDR3 in DNA: TGCGCCAGCAGCCCGACAGGGTTGAACACTGAAGCTTTCTTT. Its protein is CASSPTGLNTEAFF.

V and J are TRBV5-1 and TRBJ2-4, with TRBD1 matching over 7 bases. This CDR3 contains 15 residues. Germline trimming cut 0 bases from V and 8 bases from J; bases unmatched to any gene: 8. CDR1 and CDR2 from the germline V gene are SGHRS and YFSETQ. CDR3 loop: CASSLEGTAIDIQYF. DNA for the CDR3: TGCGCCAGCAGCTTGGAAGGGACAGCGATCGACATTCAGTACTTC.